The clone carrying this T cell receptor (beta chain) was recorded only once. The sample belongs to a study of blood T cell repertoires in COVID-19. Background on the study: From the United States, Italy and Spain came samples of acute and convalescent COVID-19. Sample material is recorded as cDNA or gDNA derived from T cells, B-cell-depleted T cells, or PBMCs.

Authors' processing steps: Amplifying reference gene primers gave estimates of nucleated cell counts. Profiling relied on immunoSEQ multiplex PCR, and the TCRdb table lists in-frame clones only, not all of them. D and trimming were read from the DNA, whereas the V and J calls and clone size are those reported in that table. This table holds about 190,000 clones, 70% to 85% found once. The CDR3 runs to 13 residues. V was pared by 8 bases and J by 3 bases, with 6 bases of the junction left unmatched. The germline gives CDR1 MDHEN, CDR2 SYDVKM. The rearrangement uses TRBV28 and TRBJ2-7, with 8 bases lining up with TRBD1. This TCR came from a woman in her forties or fifties with acute or convalescent COVID-19. The source material was peripheral blood. CDR3 loop: CASRTGILYEQYF. The CDR3 DNA follows: TGTGCCAGCCGGACAGGGATCCTCTACGAGCAGTACTTC.